This T cell receptor (beta chain) derives from a study of shared clonotypes between healthy human individuals. Findings and limits, study-wide: Clonotype sharing across a few donors was observed for around 5.1% of naive CD4 clonotypes. Researchers found naive subsets generally carried larger estimated richness than memory subsets.

The CDR3 loop spans 16 amino acids. Germline V gene lookup returns CDR1 MGHRA and CDR2 YSYEKL. V gave up 3 bases and J gave up 2 bases; unmatched junction bases: 10. Participating donors were healthy, HIV-negative adults free of recent acute infections or vaccinations. Worth noting for this clone: The target antigen is unknown.

Original processing methods: ImmunoSEQ sequences covered only the junction and lacked quality scores; filtering therefore differed. Some clones are missing from TCRdb's copy, which holds only in-frame ones; the method was immunoSEQ multiplex PCR. V and J calls and clone size follow that table, whereas D and trimming were derived from the DNA. In the table there are 2 million to 2.5 million clones, 85% to 95% of which are singletons. The sequence derives from a man younger than 35 in good health. Some clones in this sample may be carry-over from other donors' samples. This chain links TRBV4-1 with TRBJ2-7; 7 bases are a match to TRBD1. Sequenced: naive CD4+ T cells from PBMCs. The subset denotes: CD45RA+ positively selected. CDR3: CASSHSRGTAPYEQYF. CDR3 nucleotide sequence: TGCGCCAGCAGCCATTCACGAGGGACAGCACCCTACGAGCAGTACTTC.